Below, one T cell receptor beta chain is given with its context. What it binds is unknown. The sample belongs to a study of beta chain features in type 1 diabetes. About the study: Sorted cells from all samples, numbering almost 110 million, were examined.

Broader study findings: More deletions and fewer insertions at VDJ junctions were seen in type 1 diabetes patients.

The V gene end was trimmed by 4 bases and the J gene end by 9 bases; junction bases not matched to a gene: 6. Germline CDR1 SNHLY, CDR2 FYNNEI. The CDR3 contains 13 residues. Expressed TCRB transcripts got sequenced, as all isolated RNA was reverse transcribed. Naive, central memory and regulatory T cell samples yielded about 4 million reads on average. Assay used: immunoSEQ multiplex PCR; TCRdb lists only in-frame clones, some missing. Among 330,000 or so clones listed, about 15% were seen once. Post-sort purity exceeded 98% for all sorted populations. The specimen was central memory CD4+ T cells from blood. The clonotype comes from a young man in good health. The V and J genes are TRBV2 and TRBJ2-1, with TRBD2 identical over 7 bases. This CDR3 is CASSVGTTGEQFF. CDR3 DNA: TGTGCCAGCAGTGTGGGGACTACGGGTGAGCAGTTCTTC. The entire variable domain, with the rest obtained from reference TRBV2 and TRBJ2-1, is as follows: EPEVTQTPSHQVTQMGQEVILRCVPISNHLYFYWYRQILGQKVEFLVSFYNNEISEKSEIFDDQFSVERPDGSNFTLKIRSTKLEDSAMYFCASSVGTTGEQFFGPGTRLTVL.